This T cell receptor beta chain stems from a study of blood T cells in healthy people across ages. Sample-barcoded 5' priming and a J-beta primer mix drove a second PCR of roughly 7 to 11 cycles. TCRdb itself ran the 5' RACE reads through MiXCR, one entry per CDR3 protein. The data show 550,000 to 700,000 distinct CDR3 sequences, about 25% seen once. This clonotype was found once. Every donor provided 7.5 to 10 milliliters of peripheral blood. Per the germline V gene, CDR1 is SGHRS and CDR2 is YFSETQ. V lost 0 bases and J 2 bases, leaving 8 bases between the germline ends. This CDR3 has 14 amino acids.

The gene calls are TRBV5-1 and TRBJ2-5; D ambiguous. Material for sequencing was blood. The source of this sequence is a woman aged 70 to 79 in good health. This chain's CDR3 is CASSLAVIQETQYF. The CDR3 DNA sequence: TGCGCCAGCAGCTTGGCCGTGATACAAGAGACCCAGTACTTC.